This TCR beta chain was profiled in a study of shared clonotypes between healthy human individuals. The method was immunoSEQ multiplex PCR; TCRdb's version includes in-frame clones alone and lacks a portion of them. The data contain approximately 1,000,000 clones, 78% of them singletons. The count of this clone is one. This CDR3 spans 14 amino acids. V was pared by 10 bases and J by 4 bases, with 9 bases of the junction left unmatched. CDR1 is MDHEN and CDR2 is SYDVKM in the germline V gene. The sample comprised memory CD4+ T cells from PBMCs. Regarding subset: CD45RA-negative fraction. This clonotype was obtained from a man aged 18 to 29 in good health. Some clones in this sample may be carry-over from other donors' samples. The V and J genes are TRBV28 and TRBJ2-2; TRBD2 agrees at 7 bases. The CDR3 reads CATSTGGITGELFF. CDR3 bases: TGTGCCACATCGACCGGGGGGATCACCGGGGAGCTGTTTTTT.